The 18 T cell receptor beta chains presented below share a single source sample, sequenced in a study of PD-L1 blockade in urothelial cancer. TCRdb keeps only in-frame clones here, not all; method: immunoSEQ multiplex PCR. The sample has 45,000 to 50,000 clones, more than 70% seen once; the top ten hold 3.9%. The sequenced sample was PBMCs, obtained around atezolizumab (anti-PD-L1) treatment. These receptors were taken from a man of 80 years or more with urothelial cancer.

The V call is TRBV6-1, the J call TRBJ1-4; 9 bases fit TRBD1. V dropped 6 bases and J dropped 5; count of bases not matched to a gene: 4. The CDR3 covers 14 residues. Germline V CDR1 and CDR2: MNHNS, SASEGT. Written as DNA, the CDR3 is TGTGCCAGCAGGGGGGACAGGGAGAATGAAAAACTGTTTTTT. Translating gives CASRGDRENEKLFF.

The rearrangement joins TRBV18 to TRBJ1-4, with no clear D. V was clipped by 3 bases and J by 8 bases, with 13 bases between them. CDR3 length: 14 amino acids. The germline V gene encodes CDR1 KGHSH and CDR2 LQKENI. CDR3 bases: TGTGCCAGCTCACCCCGGGAGGCGGACGAAAAACTGTTTTTT. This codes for CASSPREADEKLFF.

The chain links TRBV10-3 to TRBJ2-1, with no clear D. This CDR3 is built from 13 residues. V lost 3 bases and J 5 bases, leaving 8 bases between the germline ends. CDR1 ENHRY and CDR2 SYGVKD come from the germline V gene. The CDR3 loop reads CAISDLGDNEQFF. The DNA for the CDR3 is TGTGCCATCAGTGATTTGGGCGACAATGAGCAGTTCTTC.

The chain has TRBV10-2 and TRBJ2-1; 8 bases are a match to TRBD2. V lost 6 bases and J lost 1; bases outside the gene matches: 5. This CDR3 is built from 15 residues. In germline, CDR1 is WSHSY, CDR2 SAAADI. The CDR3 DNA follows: TGCGCCAGCAGGCTACTAGCGGAGTCCTACAATGAGCAGTTCTTC. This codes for CASRLLAESYNEQFF.

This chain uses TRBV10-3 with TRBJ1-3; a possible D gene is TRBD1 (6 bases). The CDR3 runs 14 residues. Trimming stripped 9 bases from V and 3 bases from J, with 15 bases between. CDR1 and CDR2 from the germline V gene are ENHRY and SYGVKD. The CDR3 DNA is TGTGCCATTTCACAGGGTCTAGATGGAAACACCATATATTTT. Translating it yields CAISQGLDGNTIYF.

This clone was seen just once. DNA for the CDR3: TGCAGCGTAACCCGGGACAGGGCTCATGGCTACACCTTC. Residues: CSVTRDRAHGYTF. This chain joins TRBV29-1 and TRBJ1-2; TRBD1 agrees at 9 bases. This CDR3 contains 13 residues. Looked up from germline, CDR1 is SQVTM and CDR2 is ANQGSEA. The J segment lost 6 bases and the V segment lost 6 bases, leaving 8 bases of the junction unmatched.

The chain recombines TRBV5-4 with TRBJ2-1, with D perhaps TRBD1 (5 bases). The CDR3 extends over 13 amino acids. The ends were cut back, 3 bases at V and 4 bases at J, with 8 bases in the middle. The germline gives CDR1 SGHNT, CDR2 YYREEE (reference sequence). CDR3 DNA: TGTGCCAGCAGCTCTCAGGGTTACAATGAGCAGTTCTTC. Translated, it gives CASSSQGYNEQFF. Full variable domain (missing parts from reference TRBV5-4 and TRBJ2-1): ETGVTQSPTHLIKTRGQQVTLRCSSQSGHNTVSWYQQALGQGPQFIFQYYREEENGRGNFPPRFSGLQFPNYSSELNVNALELDDSALYLCASSSQGYNEQFFGPGTRLTVL.

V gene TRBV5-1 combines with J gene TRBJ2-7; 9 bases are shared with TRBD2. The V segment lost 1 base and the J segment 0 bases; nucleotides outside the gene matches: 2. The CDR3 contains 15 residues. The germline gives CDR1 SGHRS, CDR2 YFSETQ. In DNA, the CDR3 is TGCGCCAGCAGCTTGATGACTAGCGGCTCCTACGAGCAGTACTTC. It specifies CASSLMTSGSYEQYF. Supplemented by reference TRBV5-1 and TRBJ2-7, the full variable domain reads KAGVTQTPRYLIKTRGQQVTLSCSPISGHRSVSWYQQTPGQGLQFLFEYFSETQRNKGNFPGRFSGRQFSNSRSEMNVSTLELGDSALYLCASSLMTSGSYEQYFGPGTRLTVT.

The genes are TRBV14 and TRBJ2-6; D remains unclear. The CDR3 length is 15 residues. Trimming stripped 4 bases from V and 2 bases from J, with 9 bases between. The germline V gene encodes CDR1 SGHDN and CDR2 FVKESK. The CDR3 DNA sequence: TGTGCCAGCAGCCCCTACCCCCCTGGGGCCAACGTCCTGACTTTC. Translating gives CASSPYPPGANVLTF.

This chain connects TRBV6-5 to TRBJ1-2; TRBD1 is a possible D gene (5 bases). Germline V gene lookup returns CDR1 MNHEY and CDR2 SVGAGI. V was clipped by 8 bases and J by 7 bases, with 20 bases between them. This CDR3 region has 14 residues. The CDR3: CASRTTREASGYTF. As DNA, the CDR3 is TGTGCCAGCCGGACAACGCGGGAGGCAAGTGGCTACACCTTC.

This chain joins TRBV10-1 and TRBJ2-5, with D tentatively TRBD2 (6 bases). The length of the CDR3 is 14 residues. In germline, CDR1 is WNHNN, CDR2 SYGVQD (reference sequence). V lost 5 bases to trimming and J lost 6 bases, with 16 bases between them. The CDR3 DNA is TGCGCCAGCAGTTCCGGGACTTTCCAGCAGACCCAGTACTTC. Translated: CASSSGTFQQTQYF.

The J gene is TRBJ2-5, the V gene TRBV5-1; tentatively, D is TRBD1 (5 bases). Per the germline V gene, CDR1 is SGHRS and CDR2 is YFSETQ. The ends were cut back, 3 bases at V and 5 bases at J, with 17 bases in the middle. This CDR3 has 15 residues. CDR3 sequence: CASSSSSAGMETQYF. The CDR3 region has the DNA TGCGCCAGCAGCTCATCCTCCGCAGGGATGGAGACCCAGTACTTC.

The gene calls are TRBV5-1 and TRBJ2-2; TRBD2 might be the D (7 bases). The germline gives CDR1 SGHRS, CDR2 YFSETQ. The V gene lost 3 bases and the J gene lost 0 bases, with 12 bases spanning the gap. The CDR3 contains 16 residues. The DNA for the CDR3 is TGCGCCAGCAGCTGGGGCGGGGGCGCGAACACCGGGGAGCTGTTTTTT. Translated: CASSWGGGANTGELFF.

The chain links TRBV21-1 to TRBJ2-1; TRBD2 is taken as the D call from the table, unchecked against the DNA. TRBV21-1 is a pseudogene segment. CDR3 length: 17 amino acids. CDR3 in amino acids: CASSKGEMARPLNEQFF. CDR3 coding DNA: TGTGCCAGCAGCAAAGGGGAGATGGCCAGACCCCTGAATGAGCAGTTCTTC.

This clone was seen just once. CDR3 amino acids: CASSSPGDFSNTGELFF. Here the CDR3 DNA reads TGTGCCAGCAGTTCGCCGGGGGACTTCTCGAACACCGGGGAGCTGTTTTTT. The chain joins TRBV28 to TRBJ2-2; D might be TRBD2 (6 bases). This CDR3 spans 17 amino acids. V was cut by 4 bases and J by 0 bases, with 15 bases left in between. Germline lookup yields CDR1 MDHEN and CDR2 SYDVKM. The full variable domain, in which reference TRBV28 and TRBJ2-2 provide the parts outside the CDR3, is DVKVTQSSRYLVKRTGEKVFLECVQDMDHENMFWYRQDPGLGLRLIYFSYDVKMKEKGDIPEGYSVSREKKERFSLILESASTNQTSMYLCASSSPGDFSNTGELFFGEGSRLTVL.

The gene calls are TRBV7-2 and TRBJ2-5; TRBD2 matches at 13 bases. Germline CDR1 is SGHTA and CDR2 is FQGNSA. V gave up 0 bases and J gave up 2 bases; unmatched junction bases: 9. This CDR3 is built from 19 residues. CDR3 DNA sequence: TGTGCCAGCAGCTTAGCCCCCGGACTAGCGGGAGTTCGGCAAGAGACCCAGTACTTC. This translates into CASSLAPGLAGVRQETQYF.

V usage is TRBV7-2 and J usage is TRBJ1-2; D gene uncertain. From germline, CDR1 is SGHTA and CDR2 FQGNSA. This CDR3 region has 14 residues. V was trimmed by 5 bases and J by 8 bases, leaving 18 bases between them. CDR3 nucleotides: TGTGCCAGCAGCCGCTCGGTGGGAGGCGAGGGCTACACCTTC. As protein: CASSRSVGGEGYTF.

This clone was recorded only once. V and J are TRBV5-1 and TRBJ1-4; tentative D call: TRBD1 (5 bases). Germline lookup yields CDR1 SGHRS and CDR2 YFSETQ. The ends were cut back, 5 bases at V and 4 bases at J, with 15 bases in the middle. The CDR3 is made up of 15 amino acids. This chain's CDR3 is CASSSQGGDNEKLFF. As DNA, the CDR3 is TGCGCCAGCAGTTCCCAGGGAGGCGATAATGAAAAACTGTTTTTT. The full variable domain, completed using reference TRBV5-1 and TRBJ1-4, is KAGVTQTPRYLIKTRGQQVTLSCSPISGHRSVSWYQQTPGQGLQFLFEYFSETQRNKGNFPGRFSGRQFSNSRSEMNVSTLELGDSALYLCASSSQGGDNEKLFFGSGTQLSVL.